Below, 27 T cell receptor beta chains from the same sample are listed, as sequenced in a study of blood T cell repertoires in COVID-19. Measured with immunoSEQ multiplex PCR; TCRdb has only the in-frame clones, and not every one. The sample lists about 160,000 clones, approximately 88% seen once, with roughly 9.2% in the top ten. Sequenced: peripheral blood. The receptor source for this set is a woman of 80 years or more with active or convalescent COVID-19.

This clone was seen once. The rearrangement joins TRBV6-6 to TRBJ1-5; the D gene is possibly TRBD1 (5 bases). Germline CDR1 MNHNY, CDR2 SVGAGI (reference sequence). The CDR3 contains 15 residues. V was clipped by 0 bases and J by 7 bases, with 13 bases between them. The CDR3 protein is CASSYSSGVNQPQHF. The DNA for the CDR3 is TGTGCCAGCAGTTACTCGTCGGGGGTAAACCAGCCCCAGCATTTT.

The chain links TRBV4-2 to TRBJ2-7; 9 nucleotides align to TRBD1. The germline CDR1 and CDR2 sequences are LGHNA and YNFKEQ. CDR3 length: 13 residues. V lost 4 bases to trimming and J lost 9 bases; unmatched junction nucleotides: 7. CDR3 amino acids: CASSLGQGDVQYF. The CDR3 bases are TGTGCCAGCAGCCTGGGACAGGGCGATGTGCAGTACTTC.

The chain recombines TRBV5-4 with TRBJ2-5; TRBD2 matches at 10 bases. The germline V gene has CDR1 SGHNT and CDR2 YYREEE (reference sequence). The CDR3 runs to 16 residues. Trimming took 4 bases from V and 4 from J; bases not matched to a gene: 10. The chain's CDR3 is CASSHSGGAPGETQYF. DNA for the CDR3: TGTGCCAGCAGCCACAGCGGGGGGGCCCCGGGAGAGACCCAGTACTTC.

The CDR3 reads CASSLESSYGYTF. CDR3 DNA: TGTGCCAGCAGCTTAGAAAGCTCCTATGGCTACACCTTC. The chain uses TRBV7-8 and TRBJ1-2; no clear D gene. CDR3 size: 13 residues. V shed 1 base and J shed 4 bases, with 7 bases lying between them. Germline V lookup: CDR1 SGHVS, CDR2 FQNEAQ.

The CDR3 here is CASSFGGGGSNQPQHF. The CDR3 DNA reads TGTGCCAGCAGTTTTGGGGGGGGCGGGAGCAATCAGCCCCAGCATTTT. The rearrangement joins TRBV27 to TRBJ1-5; D is perhaps TRBD1 (6 bases). V lost 3 bases and J lost 1, with 13 bases in between. Germline CDR1 and CDR2: MNHEY and SMNVEV (reference sequence). This CDR3 is built from 16 residues.

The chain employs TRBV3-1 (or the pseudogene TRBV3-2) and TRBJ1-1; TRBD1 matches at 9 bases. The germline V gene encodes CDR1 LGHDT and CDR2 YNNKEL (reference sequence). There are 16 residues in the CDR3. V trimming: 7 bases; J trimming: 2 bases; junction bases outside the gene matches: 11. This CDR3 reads CASTAVGTGGNTEAFF. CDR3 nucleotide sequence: TGTGCCAGCACCGCGGTCGGAACAGGGGGCAACACTGAAGCTTTCTTT.

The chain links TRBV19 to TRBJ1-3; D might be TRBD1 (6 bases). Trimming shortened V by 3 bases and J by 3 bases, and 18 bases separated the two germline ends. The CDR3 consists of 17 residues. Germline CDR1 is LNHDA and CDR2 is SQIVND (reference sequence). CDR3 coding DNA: TGTGCCAGTAGTATCCGGACAGTCTCGCCTGGTGGAAACACCATATATTTT. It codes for CASSIRTVSPGGNTIYF.

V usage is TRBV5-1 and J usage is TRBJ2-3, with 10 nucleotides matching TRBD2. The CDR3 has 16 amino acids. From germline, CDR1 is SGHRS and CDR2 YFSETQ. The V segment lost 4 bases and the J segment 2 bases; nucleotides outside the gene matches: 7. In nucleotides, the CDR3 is TGCGCCAGCAGCGCATCTACTAGCGGGGTCACAGATACGCAGTATTTT. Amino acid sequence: CASSASTSGVTDTQYF.

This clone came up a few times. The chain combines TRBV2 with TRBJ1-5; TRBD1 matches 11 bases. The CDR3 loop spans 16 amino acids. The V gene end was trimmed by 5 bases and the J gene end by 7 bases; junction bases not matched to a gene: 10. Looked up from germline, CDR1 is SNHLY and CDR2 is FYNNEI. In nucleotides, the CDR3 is TGTGCCAGCAGTTTATTTGCCGGGACAGGGGGACAGCCCCAGCATTTT. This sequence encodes CASSLFAGTGGQPQHF.

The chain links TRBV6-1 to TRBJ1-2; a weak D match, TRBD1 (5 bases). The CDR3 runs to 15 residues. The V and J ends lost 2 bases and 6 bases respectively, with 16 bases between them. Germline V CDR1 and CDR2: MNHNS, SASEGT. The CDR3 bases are TGTGCCAGCAGTGAACCTCTAGAGGCAGGGCATGGCTACACCTTC. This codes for CASSEPLEAGHGYTF.

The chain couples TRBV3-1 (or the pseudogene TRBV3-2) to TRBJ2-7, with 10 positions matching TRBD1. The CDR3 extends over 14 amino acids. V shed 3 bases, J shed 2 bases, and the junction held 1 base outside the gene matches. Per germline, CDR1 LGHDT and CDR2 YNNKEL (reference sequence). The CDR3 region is CASSQGTGAYEQYF. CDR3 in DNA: TGTGCCAGCAGCCAGGGGACAGGGGCCTACGAGCAGTACTTC.

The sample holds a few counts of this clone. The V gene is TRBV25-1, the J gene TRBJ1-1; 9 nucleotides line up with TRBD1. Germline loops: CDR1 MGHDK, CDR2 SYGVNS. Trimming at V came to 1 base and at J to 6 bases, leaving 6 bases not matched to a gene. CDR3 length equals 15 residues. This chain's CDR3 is CASSELTGGEAEAFF. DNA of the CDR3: TGTGCCAGCAGTGAATTGACAGGGGGAGAAGCTGAAGCTTTCTTT.

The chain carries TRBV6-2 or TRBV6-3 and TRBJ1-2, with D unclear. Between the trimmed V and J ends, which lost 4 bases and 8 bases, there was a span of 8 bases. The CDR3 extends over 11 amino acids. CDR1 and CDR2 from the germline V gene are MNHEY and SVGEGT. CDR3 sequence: CASSFGGGYTF. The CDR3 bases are TGTGCCAGCAGTTTCGGAGGGGGCTACACCTTC.

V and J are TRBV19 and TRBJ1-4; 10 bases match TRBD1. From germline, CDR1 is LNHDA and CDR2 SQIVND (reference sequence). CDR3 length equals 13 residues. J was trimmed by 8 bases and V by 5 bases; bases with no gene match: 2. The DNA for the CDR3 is TGTGCCAGTAGTGGACAGGGGGGAGAAAAACTGTTTTTT. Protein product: CASSGQGGEKLFF. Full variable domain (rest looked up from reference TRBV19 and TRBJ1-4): DGGITQSPKYLFRKEGQNVTLSCEQNLNHDAMYWYRQDPGQGLRLIYYSQIVNDFQKGDIAEGYSVSREKKESFPLTVTSAQKNPTAFYLCASSGQGGEKLFFGSGTQLSVL.

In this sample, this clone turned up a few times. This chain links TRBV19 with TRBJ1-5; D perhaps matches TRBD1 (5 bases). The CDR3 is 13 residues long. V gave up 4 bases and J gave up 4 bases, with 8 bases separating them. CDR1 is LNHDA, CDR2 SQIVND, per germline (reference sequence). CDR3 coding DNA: TGTGCCAGTAGTAACGGGGGGAATCAGCCCCAGCATTTT. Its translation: CASSNGGNQPQHF.

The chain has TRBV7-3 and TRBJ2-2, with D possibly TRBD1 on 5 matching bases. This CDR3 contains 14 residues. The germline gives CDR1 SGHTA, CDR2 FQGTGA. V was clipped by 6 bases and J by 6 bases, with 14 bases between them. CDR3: CASRLDSFAGELFF. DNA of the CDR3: TGTGCCAGCAGACTCGACAGTTTTGCCGGGGAGCTGTTTTTT.

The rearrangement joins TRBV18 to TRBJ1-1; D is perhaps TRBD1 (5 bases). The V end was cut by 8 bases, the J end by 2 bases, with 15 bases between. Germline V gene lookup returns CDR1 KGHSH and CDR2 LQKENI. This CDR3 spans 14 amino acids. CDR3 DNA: TGTGCCAGCACTGTGGGGCGCCACAACACTGAAGCTTTCTTT. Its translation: CASTVGRHNTEAFF.

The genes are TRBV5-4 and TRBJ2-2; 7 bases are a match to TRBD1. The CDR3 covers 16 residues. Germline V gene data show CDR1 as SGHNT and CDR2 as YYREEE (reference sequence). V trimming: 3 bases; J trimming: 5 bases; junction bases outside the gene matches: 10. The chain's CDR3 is CASSSRTGPGTGELFF. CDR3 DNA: TGTGCCAGCAGCTCTCGGACAGGTCCTGGGACCGGGGAGCTGTTTTTT.

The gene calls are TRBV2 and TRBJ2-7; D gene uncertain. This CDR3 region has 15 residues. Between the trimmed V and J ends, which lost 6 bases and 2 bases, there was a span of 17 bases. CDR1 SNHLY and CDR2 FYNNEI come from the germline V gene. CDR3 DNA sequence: TGTGCCAGCAGACAAAGGCGGCCACCGCCCTACGAGCAGTACTTC. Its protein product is CASRQRRPPPYEQYF.

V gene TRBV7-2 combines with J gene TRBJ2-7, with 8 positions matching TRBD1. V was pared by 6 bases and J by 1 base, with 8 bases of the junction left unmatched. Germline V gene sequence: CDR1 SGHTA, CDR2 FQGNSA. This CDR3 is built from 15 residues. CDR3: CASRPTGQGSYEQYF. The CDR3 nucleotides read TGTGCCAGCAGACCGACCGGACAGGGTTCCTACGAGCAGTACTTC.

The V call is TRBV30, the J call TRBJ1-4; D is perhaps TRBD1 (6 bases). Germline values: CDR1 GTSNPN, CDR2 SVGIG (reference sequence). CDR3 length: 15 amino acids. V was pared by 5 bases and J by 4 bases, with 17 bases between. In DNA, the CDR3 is TGTGCCTGGGGAAGTATTACAGGGTTTAATGAAAAACTGTTTTTT. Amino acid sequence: CAWGSITGFNEKLFF.

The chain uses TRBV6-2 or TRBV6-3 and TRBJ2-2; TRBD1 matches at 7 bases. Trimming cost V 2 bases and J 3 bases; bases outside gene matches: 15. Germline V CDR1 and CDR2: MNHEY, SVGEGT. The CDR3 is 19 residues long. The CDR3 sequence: CASSYPNFRQGPDTGELFF. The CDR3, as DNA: TGTGCCAGCAGTTACCCAAACTTTCGACAGGGACCAGACACCGGGGAGCTGTTTTTT.

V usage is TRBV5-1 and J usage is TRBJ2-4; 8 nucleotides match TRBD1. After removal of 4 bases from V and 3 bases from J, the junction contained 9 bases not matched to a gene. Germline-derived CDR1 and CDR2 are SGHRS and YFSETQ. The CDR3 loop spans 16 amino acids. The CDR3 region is CASSLDMDRVKNIQYF. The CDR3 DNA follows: TGCGCCAGCAGCCTCGACATGGACAGGGTCAAAAACATTCAGTACTTC.

Here the CDR3 reads CASSRQGSYEQYF. CDR3 coding DNA: TGTGCCAGCAGCCGACAGGGTTCCTACGAGCAGTACTTC. This sequence joins TRBV7-8 and TRBJ2-7; 7 bases map to TRBD1. Germline assignment: CDR1 SGHVS and CDR2 FQNEAQ. J lost 1 base, V lost 5 bases, and 2 bases had no gene match. The CDR3 length is 13 residues.

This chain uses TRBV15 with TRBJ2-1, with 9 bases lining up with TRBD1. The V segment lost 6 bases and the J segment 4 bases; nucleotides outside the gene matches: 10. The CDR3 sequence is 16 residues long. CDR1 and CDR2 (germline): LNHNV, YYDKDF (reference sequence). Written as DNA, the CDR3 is TGTGCCACCAGAAATACAGGGGGCGCGGGGTACAATGAGCAGTTCTTC. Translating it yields CATRNTGGAGYNEQFF. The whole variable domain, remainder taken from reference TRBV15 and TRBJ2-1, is DAMVIQNPRYQVTQFGKPVTLSCSQTLNHNVMYWYQQKSSQAPKLLFHYYDKDFNNEADTPDNFQSRRPNTSFCFLDIRSPGLGDTAMYLCATRNTGGAGYNEQFFGPGTRLTVL.

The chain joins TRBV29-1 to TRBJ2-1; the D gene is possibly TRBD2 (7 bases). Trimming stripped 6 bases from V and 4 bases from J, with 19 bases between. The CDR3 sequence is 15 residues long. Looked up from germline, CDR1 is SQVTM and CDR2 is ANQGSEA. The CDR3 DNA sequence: TGCAGCGTCAAGGGGGGGGGATCGCCTTACAATGAGCAGTTCTTC. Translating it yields CSVKGGGSPYNEQFF.

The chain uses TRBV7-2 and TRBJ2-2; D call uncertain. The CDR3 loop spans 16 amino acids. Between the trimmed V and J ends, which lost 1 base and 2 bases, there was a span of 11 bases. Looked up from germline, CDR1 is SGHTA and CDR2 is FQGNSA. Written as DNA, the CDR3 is TGTGCCAGCAGCTTAGTTACGAGAGAAAACACCGGGGAGCTGTTTTTT. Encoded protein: CASSLVTRENTGELFF.